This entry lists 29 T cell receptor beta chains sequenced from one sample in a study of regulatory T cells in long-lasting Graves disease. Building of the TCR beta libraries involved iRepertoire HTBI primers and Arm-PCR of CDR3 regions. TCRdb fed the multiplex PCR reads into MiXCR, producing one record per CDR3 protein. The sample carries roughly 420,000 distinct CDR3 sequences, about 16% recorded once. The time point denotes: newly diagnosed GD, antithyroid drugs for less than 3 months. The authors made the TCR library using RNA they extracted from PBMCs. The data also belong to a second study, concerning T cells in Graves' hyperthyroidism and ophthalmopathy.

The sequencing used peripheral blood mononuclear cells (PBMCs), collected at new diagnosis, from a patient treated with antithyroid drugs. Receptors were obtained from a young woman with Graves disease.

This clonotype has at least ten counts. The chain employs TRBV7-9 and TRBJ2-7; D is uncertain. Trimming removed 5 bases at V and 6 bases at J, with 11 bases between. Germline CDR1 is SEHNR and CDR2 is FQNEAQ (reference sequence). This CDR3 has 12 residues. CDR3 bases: TGTGCCAGCAGCCCCGGTACAGTCGAGCAGTACTTC. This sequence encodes CASSPGTVEQYF. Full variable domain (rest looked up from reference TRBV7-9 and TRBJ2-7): DTGVSQNPRHKITKRGQNVTFRCDPISEHNRLYWYRQTLGQGPEFLTYFQNEAQLEKSRLLSDRFSAERPKGSFSTLEIQRTEQGDSAMYLCASSPGTVEQYFGPGTRLTVT.

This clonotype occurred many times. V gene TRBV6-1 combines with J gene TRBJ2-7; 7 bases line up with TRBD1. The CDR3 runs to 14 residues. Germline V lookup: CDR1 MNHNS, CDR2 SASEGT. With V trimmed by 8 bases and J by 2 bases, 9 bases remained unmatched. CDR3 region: CASYHRDRTYEQYF. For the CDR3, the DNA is TGTGCCAGCTACCACCGGGACAGAACCTACGAGCAGTACTTC.

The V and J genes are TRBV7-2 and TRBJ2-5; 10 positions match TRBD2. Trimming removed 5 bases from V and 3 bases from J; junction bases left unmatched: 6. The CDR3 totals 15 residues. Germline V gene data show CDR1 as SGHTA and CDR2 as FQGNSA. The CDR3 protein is CASSLRTSGEETQYF. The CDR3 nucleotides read TGTGCCAGCAGCCTACGGACTAGCGGAGAAGAGACCCAGTACTTC.

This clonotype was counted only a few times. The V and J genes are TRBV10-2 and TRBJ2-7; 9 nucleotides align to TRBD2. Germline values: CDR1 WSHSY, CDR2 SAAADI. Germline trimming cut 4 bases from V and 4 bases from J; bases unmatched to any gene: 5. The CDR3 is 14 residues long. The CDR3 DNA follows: TGCGCCAGCAGTGTGCCTAGCGGGGTTTACGAGCAGTACTTC. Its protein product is CASSVPSGVYEQYF.

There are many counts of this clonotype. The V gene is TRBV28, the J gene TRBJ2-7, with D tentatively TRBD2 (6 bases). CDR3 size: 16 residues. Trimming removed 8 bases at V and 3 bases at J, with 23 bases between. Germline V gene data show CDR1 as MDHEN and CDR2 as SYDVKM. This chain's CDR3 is CASRDFSTALDYEQYF. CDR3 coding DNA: TGTGCCAGCCGGGACTTCTCGACCGCCCTTGACTACGAGCAGTACTTC. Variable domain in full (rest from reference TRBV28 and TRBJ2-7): DVKVTQSSRYLVKRTGEKVFLECVQDMDHENMFWYRQDPGLGLRLIYFSYDVKMKEKGDIPEGYSVSREKKERFSLILESASTNQTSMYLCASRDFSTALDYEQYFGPGTRLTVT.

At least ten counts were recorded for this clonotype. CDR3 region: CSAQVSGSKDEQFF. DNA of the CDR3: TGCAGTGCTCAAGTTAGCGGGAGCAAGGATGAGCAGTTCTTC. The chain employs TRBV20-1 and TRBJ2-1, with 9 nucleotides matching TRBD2. Germline lookup yields CDR1 DFQATT and CDR2 SNEGSKA (reference sequence). The junction had 10 bases not matched to a gene; V was cut back by 5 bases and J by 8 bases. There are 14 residues in the CDR3.

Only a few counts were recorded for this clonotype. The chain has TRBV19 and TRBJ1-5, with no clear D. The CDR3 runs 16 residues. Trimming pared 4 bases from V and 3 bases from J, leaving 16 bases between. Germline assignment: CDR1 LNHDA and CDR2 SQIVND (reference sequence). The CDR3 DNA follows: TGTGCCAGTAGTAAGTCGGCCCTTCAGGCCAATCAGCCCCAGCATTTT. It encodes CASSKSALQANQPQHF.

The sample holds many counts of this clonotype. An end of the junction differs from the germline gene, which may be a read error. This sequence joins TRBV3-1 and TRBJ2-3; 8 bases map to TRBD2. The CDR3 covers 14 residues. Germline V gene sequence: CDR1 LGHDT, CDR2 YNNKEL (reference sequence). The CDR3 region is CASTQGLAGDTQYF. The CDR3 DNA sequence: TGTGCCAGCACCCAAGGACTAGCCGGGGATACGCAGTATTTT.

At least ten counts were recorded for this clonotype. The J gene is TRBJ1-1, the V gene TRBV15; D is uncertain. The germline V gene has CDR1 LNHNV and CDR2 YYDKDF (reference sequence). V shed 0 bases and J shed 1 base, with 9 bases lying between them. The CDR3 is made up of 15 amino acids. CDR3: CATSRDLMENTEAFF. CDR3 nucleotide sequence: TGTGCCACCAGCAGAGATTTGATGGAGAACACTGAAGCTTTCTTT.

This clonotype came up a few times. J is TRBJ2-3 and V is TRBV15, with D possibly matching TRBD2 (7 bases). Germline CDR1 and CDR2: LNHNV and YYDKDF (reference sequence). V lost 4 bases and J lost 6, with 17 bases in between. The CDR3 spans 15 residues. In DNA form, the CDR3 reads TGTGCCACCAGCACTAGGGGGGAGGGCCACGATACGCAGTATTTT. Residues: CATSTRGEGHDTQYF.

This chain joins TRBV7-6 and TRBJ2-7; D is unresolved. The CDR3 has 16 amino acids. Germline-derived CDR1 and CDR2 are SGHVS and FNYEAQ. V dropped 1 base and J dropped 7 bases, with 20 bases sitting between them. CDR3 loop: CASSLVEAAAYNEQYF. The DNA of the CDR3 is TGTGCCAGCAGCTTAGTTGAGGCAGCCGCCTACAATGAGCAGTACTTC.

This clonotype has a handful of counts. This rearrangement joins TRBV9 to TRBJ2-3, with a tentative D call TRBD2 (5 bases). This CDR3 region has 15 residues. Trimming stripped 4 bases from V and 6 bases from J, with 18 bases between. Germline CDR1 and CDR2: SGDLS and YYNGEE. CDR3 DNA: TGTGCCAGCAGCTCGTCGAGGGAGCCCGGGGATACGCAGTATTTT. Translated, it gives CASSSSREPGDTQYF. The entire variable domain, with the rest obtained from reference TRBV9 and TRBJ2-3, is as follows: DSGVTQTPKHLITATGQRVTLRCSPRSGDLSVYWYQQSLDQGLQFLIQYYNGEERAKGNILERFSAQQFPDLHSELNLSSLELGDSALYFCASSSSREPGDTQYFGPGTRLTVL.

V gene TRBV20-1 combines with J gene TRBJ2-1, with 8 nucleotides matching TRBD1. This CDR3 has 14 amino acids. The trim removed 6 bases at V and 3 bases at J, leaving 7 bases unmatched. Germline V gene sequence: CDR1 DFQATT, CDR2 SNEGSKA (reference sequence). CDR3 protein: CSAIHRGVYNEQFF. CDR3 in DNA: TGCAGTGCCATCCACAGGGGGGTCTACAATGAGCAGTTCTTC.

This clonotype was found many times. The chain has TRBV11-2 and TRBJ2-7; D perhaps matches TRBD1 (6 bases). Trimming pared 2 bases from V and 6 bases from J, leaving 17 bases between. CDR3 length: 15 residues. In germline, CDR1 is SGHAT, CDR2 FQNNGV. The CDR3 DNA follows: TGTGCCAGCAGCTTACCCGGACAGATCCCTTCCGAGCAGTACTTC. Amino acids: CASSLPGQIPSEQYF. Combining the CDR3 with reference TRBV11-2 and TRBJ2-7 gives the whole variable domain EAGVAQSPRYKIIEKRQSVAFWCNPISGHATLYWYQQILGQGPKLLIQFQNNGVVDDSQLPKDRFSAERLKGVDSTLKIQPAKLEDSAVYLCASSLPGQIPSEQYFGPGTRLTVT.

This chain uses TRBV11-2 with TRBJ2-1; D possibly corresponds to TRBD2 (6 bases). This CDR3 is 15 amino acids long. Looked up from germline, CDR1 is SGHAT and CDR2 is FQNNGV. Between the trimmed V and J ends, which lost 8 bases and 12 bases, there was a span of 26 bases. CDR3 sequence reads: CASGLAGVDWRGQFF. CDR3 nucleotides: TGTGCCAGCGGACTTGCTGGAGTCGATTGGAGGGGGCAGTTCTTC.

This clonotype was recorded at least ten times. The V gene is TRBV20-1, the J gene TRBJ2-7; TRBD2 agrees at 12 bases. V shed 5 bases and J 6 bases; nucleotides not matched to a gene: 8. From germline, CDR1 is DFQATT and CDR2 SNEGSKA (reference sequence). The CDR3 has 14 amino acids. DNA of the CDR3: TGCAGTGCTTTCTCGGGACTAGCGGGTTTCGAGCAGTACTTC. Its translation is CSAFSGLAGFEQYF.

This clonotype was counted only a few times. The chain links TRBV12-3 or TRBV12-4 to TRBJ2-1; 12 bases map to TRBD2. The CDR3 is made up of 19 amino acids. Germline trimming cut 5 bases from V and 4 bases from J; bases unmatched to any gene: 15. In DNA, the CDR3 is TGTGCCAGCAGTATTCCGGGACTAGCGGGTCTGGGGGTTTACAATGAGCAGTTCTTC. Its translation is CASSIPGLAGLGVYNEQFF.

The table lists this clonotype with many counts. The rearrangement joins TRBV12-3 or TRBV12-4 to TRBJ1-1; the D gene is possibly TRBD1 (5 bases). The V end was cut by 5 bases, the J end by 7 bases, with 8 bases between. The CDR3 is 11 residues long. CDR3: CASSRGFEAFF. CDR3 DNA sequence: TGTGCCAGCAGTCGGGGGTTTGAAGCTTTCTTT.

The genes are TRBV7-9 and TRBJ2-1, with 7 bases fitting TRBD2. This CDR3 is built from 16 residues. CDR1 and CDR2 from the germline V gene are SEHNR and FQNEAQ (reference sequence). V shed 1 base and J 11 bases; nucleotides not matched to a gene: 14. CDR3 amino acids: CASSLVSGVKWNKQFF. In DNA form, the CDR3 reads TGTGCCAGCAGCTTAGTAAGCGGGGTAAAATGGAATAAGCAGTTCTTC.

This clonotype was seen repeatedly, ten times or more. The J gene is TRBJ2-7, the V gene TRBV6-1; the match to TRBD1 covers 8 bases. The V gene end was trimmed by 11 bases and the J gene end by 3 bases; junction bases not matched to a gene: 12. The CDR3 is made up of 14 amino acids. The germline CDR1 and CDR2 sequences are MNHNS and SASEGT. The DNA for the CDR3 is TGTGCCCGCCGGTGTGACAGGGGCTTCTACGAGCAGTACTTC. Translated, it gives CARRCDRGFYEQYF.

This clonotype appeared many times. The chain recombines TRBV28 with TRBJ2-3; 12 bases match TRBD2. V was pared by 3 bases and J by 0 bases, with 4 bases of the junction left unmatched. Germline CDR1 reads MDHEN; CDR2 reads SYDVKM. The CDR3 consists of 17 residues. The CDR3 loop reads CASSFTSGRTSTDTQYF. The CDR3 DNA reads TGTGCCAGCAGTTTTACTAGCGGGAGGACAAGCACAGATACGCAGTATTTT. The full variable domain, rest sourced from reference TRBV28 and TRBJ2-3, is DVKVTQSSRYLVKRTGEKVFLECVQDMDHENMFWYRQDPGLGLRLIYFSYDVKMKEKGDIPEGYSVSREKKERFSLILESASTNQTSMYLCASSFTSGRTSTDTQYFGPGTRLTVL.

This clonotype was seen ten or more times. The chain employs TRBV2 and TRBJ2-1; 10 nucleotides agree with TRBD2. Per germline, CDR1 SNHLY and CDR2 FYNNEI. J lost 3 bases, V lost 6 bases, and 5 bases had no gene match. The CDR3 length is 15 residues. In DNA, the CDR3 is TGTGCCAGCAGACTGCTAGCGGGAGTCTACAATGAGCAGTTCTTC. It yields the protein CASRLLAGVYNEQFF.

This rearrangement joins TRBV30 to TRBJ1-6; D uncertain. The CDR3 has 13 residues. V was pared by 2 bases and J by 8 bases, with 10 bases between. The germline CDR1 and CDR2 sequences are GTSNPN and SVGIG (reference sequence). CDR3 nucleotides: TGTGCCTGGAGTACTCGGACGTATTCACCCCTCCACTTT. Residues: CAWSTRTYSPLHF.

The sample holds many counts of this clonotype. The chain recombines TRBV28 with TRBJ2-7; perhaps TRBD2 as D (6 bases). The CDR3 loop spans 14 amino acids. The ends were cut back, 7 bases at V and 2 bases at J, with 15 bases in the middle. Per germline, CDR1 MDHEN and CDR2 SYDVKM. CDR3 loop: CASIWSGATYEQYF. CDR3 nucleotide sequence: TGTGCCAGCATATGGTCGGGAGCTACCTACGAGCAGTACTTC.

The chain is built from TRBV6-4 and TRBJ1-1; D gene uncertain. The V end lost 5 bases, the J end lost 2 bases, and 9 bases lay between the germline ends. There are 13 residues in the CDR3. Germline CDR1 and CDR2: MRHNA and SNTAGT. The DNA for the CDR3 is TGTGCCAGCAGTCAGACGGACAACACTGAAGCTTTCTTT. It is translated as CASSQTDNTEAFF.

CDR3 bases: TGCAGTGCTAGAGACAGGACAGGGAAGGATGAGCAGTTCTTC. Protein product: CSARDRTGKDEQFF. V and J are TRBV20-1 and TRBJ2-1; 8 bases fit TRBD1. Per the germline V gene, CDR1 is DFQATT and CDR2 is SNEGSKA (reference sequence). The CDR3 consists of 14 residues. After removal of 0 bases from V and 8 bases from J, the junction contained 6 bases not matched to a gene.

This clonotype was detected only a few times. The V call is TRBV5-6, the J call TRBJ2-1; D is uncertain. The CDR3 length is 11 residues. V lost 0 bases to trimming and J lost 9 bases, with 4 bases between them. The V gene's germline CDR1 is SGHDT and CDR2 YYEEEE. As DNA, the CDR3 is TGTGCCAGCAGCTTGGTTGTTGAGCAGTTCTTC. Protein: CASSLVVEQFF.

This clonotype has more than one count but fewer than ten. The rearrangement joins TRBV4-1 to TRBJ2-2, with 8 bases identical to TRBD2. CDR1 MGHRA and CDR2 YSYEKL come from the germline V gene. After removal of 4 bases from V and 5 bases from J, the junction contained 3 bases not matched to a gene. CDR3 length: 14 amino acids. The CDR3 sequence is CASSPQRETGELFF. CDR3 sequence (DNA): TGCGCCAGCAGCCCACAGCGGGAGACCGGGGAGCTGTTTTTT.

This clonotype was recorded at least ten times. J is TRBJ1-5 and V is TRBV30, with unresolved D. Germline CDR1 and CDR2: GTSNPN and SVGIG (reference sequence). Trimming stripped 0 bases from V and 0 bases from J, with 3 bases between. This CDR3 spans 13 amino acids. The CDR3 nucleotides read TGTGCCTGGAGTGTCCTTAGCAATCAGCCCCAGCATTTT. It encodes CAWSVLSNQPQHF.